The entry below gives a single T cell receptor (beta chain) sequence along with its context. Produced via immunoSEQ multiplex PCR; TCRdb's table is partial and in-frame only. The sample has under 55,000 clones, 93% seen once. Trimming left V 4 bases short and J 3 bases short, with 16 bases between. Germline CDR1 and CDR2: KGHSH and LQKENI. This CDR3 is built from 15 residues. The data are from a study of T cell changes during pregnancy in multiple sclerosis. The sequencing here drew on peripheral blood, taken in the second trimester of pregnancy. The rearrangement uses TRBV18 and TRBJ2-7; a possible D gene is TRBD1 (8 bases). The receptor was isolated from a female donor with multiple sclerosis, enrolled in a pregnancy study. This chain's CDR3 is CASSQDRAGVYEQYF. CDR3 bases: TGTGCCAGCTCACAGGACAGGGCGGGAGTCTACGAGCAGTACTTC. The full variable domain, its missing parts supplied by reference TRBV18 and TRBJ2-7, is NAGVMQNPRHLVRRRGQEARLRCSPMKGHSHVYWYRQLPEEGLKFMVYLQKENIIDESGMPKERFSAEFPKEGPSILRIQQVVRGDSAAYFCASSQDRAGVYEQYFGPGTRLTVT.